These 28 T cell receptor beta chains share one sample of origin, sequenced in a study of Tregs in tolerant kidney transplant recipients. The repertoire was sequenced with immunoSEQ multiplex PCR; TCRdb's copy has only in-frame clones and lacks some. The repertoire consists of about 66,000 clones, with roughly 92% occurring once and the leading ten covering 11%. Here the sequenced sample was CD8+ T cells from blood, taken before the transplant. The origin of the receptors is a human donor who received a combined kidney and bone marrow transplant.

The rearrangement joins TRBV13 to TRBJ2-1; TRBD2 matches 10 bases. V lost 1 base and J lost 5; bases outside the gene matches: 5. The CDR3 has 16 residues. In germline, CDR1 is PRHDT, CDR2 FYEKMQ (reference sequence). The DNA for the CDR3 is TGTGCCAGCAGCTTAGTTACTAGCGGGAACGACAATGAGCAGTTCTTC. Amino acids: CASSLVTSGNDNEQFF.

The chain is built from TRBV27 and TRBJ2-3; 7 bases match TRBD2. There are 17 residues in the CDR3. Germline-derived CDR1 and CDR2 are MNHEY and SMNVEV (reference sequence). V shed 5 bases, J shed 0 bases, and the junction held 11 bases outside the gene matches. CDR3 sequence: CASSPRLATPSTDTQYF. DNA of the CDR3: TGTGCCAGCAGTCCTAGACTAGCAACACCTAGCACAGATACGCAGTATTTT.

The chain has TRBV19 and TRBJ1-3, with TRBD1 matching over 9 bases. CDR1 LNHDA and CDR2 SQIVND come from the germline V gene (reference sequence). The CDR3 consists of 16 residues. The trim removed 7 bases at V and 6 bases at J, leaving 13 bases unmatched. The CDR3 DNA reads as TGTGCCAGTACCCCGGGACAGGGTTTGGATGTAAACACCATATATTTT. Translating it yields CASTPGQGLDVNTIYF.

The V gene is TRBV13, the J gene TRBJ1-1; D unclear. CDR1 and CDR2 from the germline V gene are PRHDT and FYEKMQ (reference sequence). V lost 5 bases to trimming and J lost 6 bases, with 10 bases between them. This CDR3 is 12 amino acids long. The CDR3 sequence: CASSIGRAEAFF. For the CDR3, the DNA is TGTGCCAGCAGCATCGGGCGGGCTGAAGCTTTCTTT.

The V gene is TRBV11-3, the J gene TRBJ1-1; no definite D call. The CDR3 totals 12 residues. Germline lookup yields CDR1 SGHNT and CDR2 YENEEA. The germline V and J ends were trimmed by 3 bases and 7 bases, with 9 bases remaining between them. The CDR3 loop is CASSLRGNEAFF. CDR3 DNA: TGTGCCAGCAGCTTGAGAGGGAATGAAGCTTTCTTT. The full variable domain, with the rest looked up from reference TRBV11-3 and TRBJ1-1, is EAGVVQSPRYKIIEKKQPVAFWCNPISGHNTLYWYLQNLGQGPELLIRYENEEAVDDSQLPKDRFSAERLKGVDSTLKIQPAELGDSAVYLCASSLRGNEAFFGQGTRLTVV.

V and J are TRBV7-9 and TRBJ1-2; D unclear. V was clipped by 1 base and J by 4 bases, with 10 bases between them. There are 14 residues in the CDR3. CDR1 and CDR2 from the germline V gene are SEHNR and FQNEAQ (reference sequence). CDR3 sequence (DNA): TGTGCCAGCAGCTTAGTGCCCGTGGCCTATGGCTACACCTTC. It yields the protein CASSLVPVAYGYTF.

By frequency in the sample, this clone is medium-sized (0.01 to 0.1%). The rearrangement uses TRBV7-3 and TRBJ1-5, with 10 nucleotides matching TRBD1. The CDR3 is made up of 22 amino acids. CDR1 is SGHTA, CDR2 FQGTGA, per germline. The V gene end was trimmed by 0 bases and the J gene end by 0 bases; junction bases not matched to a gene: 17. The CDR3 DNA reads as TGTGCCAGCAGCTTAACCGACTCGAAAAGACAGGGGGCTTGGGATAGCAATCAGCCCCAGCATTTT. Protein: CASSLTDSKRQGAWDSNQPQHF.

This chain links TRBV11-2 with TRBJ2-1; 11 bases align to TRBD2. V was pared by 1 base and J by 8 bases, with 4 bases of the junction left unmatched. The CDR3 is made up of 15 amino acids. Germline values: CDR1 SGHAT, CDR2 FQNNGV. The CDR3: CASSLVTSGSYEQFF. CDR3 coding DNA: TGTGCCAGCAGCTTAGTCACTAGCGGGAGCTATGAGCAGTTCTTC.

In its sample, this clone is medium-sized (0.01 to 0.1%). The chain employs TRBV6-4 and TRBJ2-3; 8 nucleotides line up with TRBD2. The CDR3 is 15 amino acids. The junction had 4 bases not matched to a gene; V was cut back by 4 bases and J by 1 base. Germline V gene lookup returns CDR1 MRHNA and CDR2 SNTAGT. The DNA for the CDR3 is TGTGCCAGCAGTGCCTCAGCGGGGGGCACAGATACGCAGTATTTT. Its protein product is CASSASAGGTDTQYF.

V gene TRBV9 combines with J gene TRBJ1-2; 8 nucleotides match TRBD1. Germline CDR1 and CDR2: SGDLS and YYNGEE. CDR3 length equals 17 residues. V was clipped by 4 bases and J by 1 base; unmatched bases: 12. DNA for the CDR3: TGTGCCAGCAGCTCCGGACAGGGACCTTCCTTTAACTATGGCTACACCTTC. It encodes CASSSGQGPSFNYGYTF.

The J gene is TRBJ2-4, the V gene TRBV21-1; the D call in the table, TRBD1, was not verified against the DNA. TRBV21-1 is reported as a pseudogene. The CDR3 is 18 residues long. The DNA of the CDR3 is TGTGCCAGCAGCAATCTAGGTCGTGACAGGGTGTTGGAAAACATTCAGTACTTC. It specifies CASSNLGRDRVLENIQYF.

The chain joins TRBV6-5 to TRBJ2-5; tentative D call: TRBD2 (5 bases). The CDR3 covers 15 residues. V was pared by 5 bases and J by 0 bases, with 13 bases between. Germline V gives CDR1 MNHEY, CDR2 SVGAGI. The CDR3 DNA follows: TGTGCCAGCAGTACACTAGAGGTGTACCAAGAGACCCAGTACTTC. This translates into CASSTLEVYQETQYF.

V is TRBV20-1 and J is TRBJ2-3, with unresolved D. The CDR3 consists of 10 residues. Trimming removed 6 bases at V and 6 bases at J, with 7 bases between. CDR1 DFQATT and CDR2 SNEGSKA come from the germline V gene (reference sequence). CDR3 DNA sequence: TGCAGTGCCCTAGTGGATACGCAGTATTTT. It codes for CSALVDTQYF.

The J gene is TRBJ2-3, the V gene TRBV2; 12 bases match TRBD1. The CDR3 is made up of 18 amino acids. After removal of 6 bases from V and 0 bases from J, the junction contained 10 bases not matched to a gene. The germline V gene has CDR1 SNHLY and CDR2 FYNNEI. CDR3 sequence reads: CASRGTGGRNRSTDTQYF. DNA for the CDR3: TGTGCCAGCAGGGGGACAGGGGGCAGGAATAGGAGCACAGATACGCAGTATTTT.

CDR3 sequence: CASSLGGGTEAFF. CDR3 nucleotide sequence: TGTGCCAGCAGCTTAGGGGGGGGCACTGAAGCTTTCTTT. This rearrangement joins TRBV7-9 to TRBJ1-1, with a tentative D call TRBD1 (5 bases). CDR3 size: 13 residues. V was shortened by 1 base and J by 4 bases, with 7 bases between the two germline ends. CDR1 SEHNR and CDR2 FQNEAQ come from the germline V gene (reference sequence). Variable domain in full (rest from reference TRBV7-9 and TRBJ1-1): DTGVSQNPRHKITKRGQNVTFRCDPISEHNRLYWYRQTLGQGPEFLTYFQNEAQLEKSRLLSDRFSAERPKGSFSTLEIQRTEQGDSAMYLCASSLGGGTEAFFGQGTRLTVV.

J is TRBJ2-1 and V is TRBV9; the D gene is possibly TRBD2 (6 bases). The V gene's germline CDR1 is SGDLS and CDR2 YYNGEE. Trimming took 3 bases from V and 8 from J, leaving 9 bases between them. CDR3 length: 12 amino acids. Here the CDR3 DNA reads TGTGCCAGCAGCGCGGGGGTAGATGAGCAGTTCTTC. It codes for CASSAGVDEQFF.

The chain couples TRBV11-1 to TRBJ2-5, with TRBD2 matching over 8 bases. CDR3 length equals 15 residues. The germline CDR1 and CDR2 sequences are SGHAT and FQDESV (reference sequence). V shed 0 bases and J 4 bases; nucleotides not matched to a gene: 4. The CDR3 region is CASSLAGGTRETQYF. The CDR3 DNA is TGTGCCAGCAGCTTAGCGGGAGGGACTAGAGAGACCCAGTACTTC.

This clone was counted once. The chain combines TRBV7-9 with TRBJ1-5, with 7 bases identical to TRBD1. This CDR3 region has 13 residues. Germline loops: CDR1 SEHNR, CDR2 FQNEAQ (reference sequence). The junction had 4 bases not matched to a gene; V was cut back by 3 bases and J by 8 bases. The CDR3 coding sequence is TGTGCCAGCAGCTTGACAGGGTTGGAGCCCCAGCATTTT. Translated, it gives CASSLTGLEPQHF.

The chain recombines TRBV7-9 with TRBJ2-1; D might be TRBD2 (8 bases). The germline V gene encodes CDR1 SEHNR and CDR2 FQNEAQ (reference sequence). V was clipped by 5 bases and J by 8 bases, with 25 bases between them. The CDR3 length is 17 residues. As DNA, the CDR3 is TGTGCCAGCAGCCCCTGGGGACAGCGGGGGAATCCGGATGAGCAGTTCTTC. Its translation is CASSPWGQRGNPDEQFF.

This clone came up a few times. V is TRBV29-1 and J is TRBJ2-1; TRBD2 matches at 16 bases. The CDR3 has 15 residues. Germline V lookup: CDR1 SQVTM, CDR2 ANQGSEA. Trimming at V came to 2 bases and at J to 9 bases, leaving 4 bases not matched to a gene. CDR3: CSVEWGTSGRGEQFF. Written as DNA, the CDR3 is TGCAGCGTTGAATGGGGGACTAGCGGGAGGGGTGAGCAGTTCTTC.

Written as DNA, the CDR3 is TGTGCCAGCAGCAATACTAAGAGCGGATCATACAATGAGCAGTTCTTC. It is translated as CASSNTKSGSYNEQFF. The chain combines TRBV21-1 with TRBJ2-1; the table's D call, TRBD2, was not checked against the DNA. TRBV21-1 is an annotated pseudogene. The CDR3 sequence is 16 residues long.

This clone was observed once. V usage is TRBV9 and J usage is TRBJ2-1; D unresolved. Trimming shortened V by 4 bases and J by 4 bases, and 6 bases separated the two germline ends. The CDR3 sequence is 12 residues long. Germline assignment: CDR1 SGDLS and CDR2 YYNGEE. Here the CDR3 reads CASSPRYNEQFF. CDR3 DNA: TGTGCCAGCAGCCCGAGATACAATGAGCAGTTCTTC.

The rearrangement uses TRBV30 and TRBJ2-1, with 12 bases that match TRBD2. The length of the CDR3 is 15 residues. The trim removed 4 bases at V and 4 bases at J, leaving 5 bases unmatched. CDR1 and CDR2 (germline): GTSNPN, SVGIG (reference sequence). The DNA for the CDR3 is TGTGCCTGGAAGTTCACTAGCGGGGGGTACAATGAGCAGTTCTTC. Amino acid sequence: CAWKFTSGGYNEQFF.

CDR3 loop: CASSFAGHGYGYTF. The CDR3, as DNA: TGTGCCAGCAGCTTTGCGGGGCATGGCTATGGCTACACCTTC. V usage is TRBV13 and J usage is TRBJ1-2; perhaps TRBD1 as D (5 bases). This CDR3 contains 14 residues. Germline V gene lookup returns CDR1 PRHDT and CDR2 FYEKMQ (reference sequence). Trimming removed 3 bases from V and 4 bases from J, with 12 bases in between.

This clone appeared once. The CDR3, as DNA: TGTGCCAGCAGGGGAGTAGGTGATCAGAACACCGGGGAGCTGTTTTTT. Its protein product is CASRGVGDQNTGELFF. V and J are TRBV9 and TRBJ2-2; a weak D match, TRBD2 (5 bases). The CDR3 covers 16 residues. V was shortened by 5 bases and J by 1 base, with 15 bases between the two germline ends. The V gene's germline CDR1 is SGDLS and CDR2 YYNGEE.

The CDR3 coding sequence is TGTGCCAGCAGCTTGCAGGGCCCCATCTATGGCTACACCTTC. It specifies CASSLQGPIYGYTF. The chain combines TRBV7-6 with TRBJ1-2, with a weak D call TRBD1 (5 bases). V lost 3 bases to trimming and J lost 4 bases, with 12 bases between them. In germline, CDR1 is SGHVS, CDR2 FNYEAQ. The CDR3 contains 14 residues.

This clone was seen a handful of times. Here the CDR3 DNA reads TGTGCCAGCAGTGTCATGACTAGCGGGAGCGCGCAGTACTTC. Encoded protein: CASSVMTSGSAQYF. The rearrangement uses TRBV2 and TRBJ2-7, with 12 positions matching TRBD2. Germline assignment: CDR1 SNHLY and CDR2 FYNNEI. Trimming took 4 bases from V and 9 from J; bases not matched to a gene: 7. The CDR3 sequence is 14 residues long.

The rearrangement links TRBV30 to TRBJ2-6; D is uncertain. Between the trimmed V and J ends, which lost 2 bases and 0 bases, there was a span of 5 bases. This CDR3 region has 14 residues. Germline lookup yields CDR1 GTSNPN and CDR2 SVGIG (reference sequence). CDR3 sequence reads: CAWSLGSGANVLTF. In DNA, the CDR3 is TGTGCCTGGAGTCTAGGCTCTGGGGCCAACGTCCTGACTTTC.